The 8 T cell receptor beta chains reported below all come from one sample, sequenced in a study of blood T cell repertoires in COVID-19. Sequencing was performed with immunoSEQ multiplex PCR; in TCRdb, only in-frame clones are kept and a portion is missing. The sample holds 86,000 or so clones, almost 85% seen once. The specimen was peripheral blood. These receptors were collected from a woman of 80 years or more with acute or convalescent COVID-19.

J is TRBJ1-4 and V is TRBV13, with 7 bases lining up with TRBD1. Unmatched junction bases numbered 14, after V lost 2 bases and J lost 5 bases. The CDR3 runs to 18 residues. Germline CDR1 and CDR2: PRHDT and FYEKMQ (reference sequence). The CDR3 spells CASSLSVQGGFGNEKLFF. The DNA of the CDR3 is TGTGCCAGCAGCTTAAGCGTTCAGGGGGGATTCGGAAATGAAAAACTGTTTTTT.

The J gene is TRBJ1-1, the V gene TRBV3-1 (or the pseudogene TRBV3-2); D ambiguous. This CDR3 region has 14 residues. Germline values: CDR1 LGHDT, CDR2 YNNKEL (reference sequence). V gave up 1 base and J gave up 1 base, with 7 bases separating them. The CDR3 spells CASSQAGKNTEAFF. The DNA for the CDR3 is TGTGCCAGCAGCCAAGCGGGAAAGAACACTGAAGCTTTCTTT.

The count of this clone is one. The chain employs TRBV28 and TRBJ1-5; D gene ambiguous. Per germline, CDR1 MDHEN and CDR2 SYDVKM. V lost 7 bases and J 0 bases, leaving 7 bases between the germline ends. The CDR3 has 13 amino acids. CDR3 residues: CASTGYSNQPQHF. The CDR3, as DNA: TGTGCCAGCACGGGTTATAGCAATCAGCCCCAGCATTTT.

CDR3 sequence: CASSPRGTEAFF. CDR3 coding DNA: TGTGCCAGCAGTCCGCGGGGGACTGAAGCTTTCTTT. This rearrangement joins TRBV12-3 or TRBV12-4 to TRBJ1-1; tentative D call: TRBD1 (5 bases). The V end was cut by 5 bases, the J end by 5 bases, with 9 bases between. The CDR3 is made up of 12 amino acids.

CDR3: CASSLDWQVSYEQYF. For the CDR3, the DNA is TGTGCCAGCAGCTTAGACTGGCAGGTCTCCTACGAGCAGTACTTC. The chain employs TRBV11-2 and TRBJ2-7; the D is unclear. The CDR3 consists of 15 residues. Germline assignment: CDR1 SGHAT and CDR2 FQNNGV. V lost 0 bases, J lost 0 bases, and 9 bases lay in between.

The chain recombines TRBV6-5 with TRBJ2-7, with 9 positions matching TRBD2. Germline CDR1 and CDR2: MNHEY and SVGAGI. The CDR3 runs to 15 residues. J gave up 1 base and V 5 bases, and 6 bases lay outside the gene matches. In DNA, the CDR3 is TGTGCCAGCAGTCAATCTAGCGGGGCATCCTACGAGCAGTACTTC. Its protein is CASSQSSGASYEQYF.

The V and J genes are TRBV7-8 and TRBJ1-5; 8 nucleotides line up with TRBD1. The CDR3 spans 14 residues. The germline V gene encodes CDR1 SGHVS and CDR2 FQNEAQ. Trimming removed 7 bases from V and 7 bases from J; junction bases left unmatched: 9. The CDR3 region has the DNA TGTGCCAGCACCCCACTACAGGGGGACCAGCCCCAGCATTTT. Translation: CASTPLQGDQPQHF.

V usage is TRBV18 and J usage is TRBJ2-1; D unclear. The CDR3 loop spans 16 amino acids. The V and J ends lost 2 bases and 9 bases respectively, with 20 bases between them. The germline CDR1 and CDR2 sequences are KGHSH and LQKENI. The CDR3 sequence is CASSPNTTRNPSEQFF. The CDR3 DNA is TGTGCCAGCTCACCAAATACTACCAGAAATCCCTCTGAGCAGTTCTTC. Filled out from reference TRBV18 and TRBJ2-1, the complete variable domain reads NAGVMQNPRHLVRRRGQEARLRCSPMKGHSHVYWYRQLPEEGLKFMVYLQKENIIDESGMPKERFSAEFPKEGPSILRIQQVVRGDSAAYFCASSPNTTRNPSEQFFGPGTRLTVL.